The 16 T cell receptor beta chains below were found in one sample sequenced in a study of cytomegalovirus exposure and HLA in healthy donors. The PCR had 60 Vbeta and 13 Jbeta primers. The method was immunoSEQ multiplex PCR; TCRdb's version includes in-frame clones alone and lacks a portion of them. Of about 140,000 clones in the sample, approximately 80% are singletons; the top ten hold 4.5% to 5.5%. The sequenced sample was PBMCs. The receptors were sampled from a man aged 35 to 55 in good health and CMV-seronegative.

The CDR3 bases are TGTGCCAGCAGCGGACTAGCGGGTCCCCAGGGGGACAATGAGCAGTTCTTC. This sequence encodes CASSGLAGPQGDNEQFF. The chain uses TRBV2 and TRBJ2-1; TRBD2 aligns across 11 bases. The CDR3 loop spans 17 amino acids. The germline V gene encodes CDR1 SNHLY and CDR2 FYNNEI. V gave up 6 bases and J gave up 5 bases; unmatched junction bases: 12.

The chain has TRBV2 and TRBJ1-1; 7 positions agree with TRBD1. Trimming at V came to 10 bases and at J to 2 bases, leaving 7 bases not matched to a gene. CDR1 is SNHLY and CDR2 is FYNNEI in the germline V gene. The CDR3 totals 13 residues. The CDR3 here is CAIAGTANTEAFF. Written as DNA, the CDR3 is TGTGCCATCGCCGGGACAGCTAACACTGAAGCTTTCTTT.

The J gene is TRBJ1-5, the V gene TRBV15, with 9 bases fitting TRBD1. CDR3 length equals 18 residues. Per the germline V gene, CDR1 is LNHNV and CDR2 is YYDKDF (reference sequence). The J segment lost 3 bases and the V segment lost 0 bases, leaving 9 bases of the junction unmatched. CDR3 sequence: CATSRDLQGTGTNQPQHF. The CDR3 nucleotides are TGTGCCACCAGCAGAGATCTACAAGGGACAGGGACCAATCAGCCCCAGCATTTT.

The chain employs TRBV10-3 and TRBJ1-5; D might be TRBD1 (5 bases). The germline V gene encodes CDR1 ENHRY and CDR2 SYGVKD. The ends were cut back, 2 bases at V and 2 bases at J, with 10 bases in the middle. CDR3 length equals 15 residues. The CDR3 bases are TGTGCCATCAGTGAGGGGGCGGAGCGCAATCAGCCCCAGCATTTT. Translation gives CAISEGAERNQPQHF.

The chain combines TRBV19 with TRBJ1-1, with D perhaps TRBD1 (6 bases). The CDR3 extends over 15 amino acids. CDR1 and CDR2 (germline): LNHDA, SQIVND (reference sequence). The V gene lost 3 bases and the J gene lost 2 bases, with 13 bases spanning the gap. As DNA, the CDR3 is TGTGCCAGTAGTATGTTCCCAGGGGATAACACTGAAGCTTTCTTT. Amino acids: CASSMFPGDNTEAFF.

The CDR3 nucleotides are TGTGCCAGCAGCTTAGAAACCCCACGGACAGTTTCCAATCAGCCCCAGCATTTT. This codes for CASSLETPRTVSNQPQHF. The rearrangement links TRBV7-2 to TRBJ1-5, with D perhaps TRBD1 (6 bases). Per germline, CDR1 SGHTA and CDR2 FQGNSA. The V and J ends lost 1 base and 3 bases respectively, with 19 bases between them. The CDR3 is 18 residues long.

The chain couples TRBV11-1 to TRBJ1-1; the D is unclear. The ends were cut back, 5 bases at V and 5 bases at J, with 12 bases in the middle. The CDR3 runs 13 residues. Germline assignment: CDR1 SGHAT and CDR2 FQDESV (reference sequence). CDR3 DNA sequence: TGTGCCAGCAGCCCCACCGGGGAAACTGAAGCTTTCTTT. Its protein product is CASSPTGETEAFF.

This chain uses TRBV5-1 with TRBJ1-1, with 7 bases aligning to TRBD1. Germline values: CDR1 SGHRS, CDR2 YFSETQ. This CDR3 comprises 14 residues. The V and J ends lost 4 bases and 1 base, in that order; junction bases with no gene match: 4. The CDR3 spells CASSPGTANTEAFF. The CDR3 DNA is TGCGCCAGCAGCCCGGGGACAGCGAACACTGAAGCTTTCTTT. Together with reference TRBV5-1 and TRBJ1-1, the CDR3 gives the full variable domain: KAGVTQTPRYLIKTRGQQVTLSCSPISGHRSVSWYQQTPGQGLQFLFEYFSETQRNKGNFPGRFSGRQFSNSRSEMNVSTLELGDSALYLCASSPGTANTEAFFGQGTRLTVV.

The chain combines TRBV11-1 with TRBJ1-5, with D possibly matching TRBD1 (5 bases). With 5 bases removed from V and 3 bases from J, the gap between germline ends came to 8 bases. This CDR3 has 13 residues. CDR1 is SGHAT, CDR2 FQDESV, per germline (reference sequence). CDR3 protein: CASSLRDNQPQHF. CDR3 bases: TGTGCCAGCAGCCTCAGGGACAATCAGCCCCAGCATTTT.

J is TRBJ1-2 and V is TRBV6-1; no definite D call. The V end lost 5 bases, the J end lost 7 bases, and 8 bases lay between the germline ends. The CDR3 is made up of 11 amino acids. Germline V gene data show CDR1 as MNHNS and CDR2 as SASEGT. CDR3 amino acids: CASSWAGGYTF. In DNA form, the CDR3 reads TGTGCCAGCAGTTGGGCAGGTGGCTACACCTTC.

The table lists this clone with a count of one. The chain uses TRBV30 and TRBJ2-5, with 7 bases fitting TRBD1. Near its end, the DNA agrees better with TRBJ2-7, so the J call may be wrong. Germline CDR1 GTSNPN, CDR2 SVGIG (reference sequence). This CDR3 region has 15 residues. CDR3 in amino acids: CAWSRQGVGSYEQYF. CDR3 coding DNA: TGTGCCTGGAGTCGGCAGGGGGTGGGTTCCTACGAGCAGTACTTC.

The V call is TRBV7-9, the J call TRBJ2-5; D remains ambiguous. Germline V CDR1 and CDR2: SEHNR, FQNEAQ (reference sequence). This CDR3 region has 15 residues. Deletions cut 3 bases from V and 2 bases from J, with 13 bases between. The CDR3 loop reads CASSLRQAKQETQYF. In nucleotides, the CDR3 is TGTGCCAGCAGCTTGAGGCAAGCTAAACAAGAGACCCAGTACTTC.

The genes are TRBV2 and TRBJ1-4, with TRBD1 matching over 8 bases. Germline V gene sequence: CDR1 SNHLY, CDR2 FYNNEI. The CDR3 totals 17 residues. V trimming: 5 bases; J trimming: 1 base; junction bases outside the gene matches: 9. CDR3 region: CASSRQGQFVTNEKLFF. The CDR3 region has the DNA TGTGCCAGCAGTAGACAGGGGCAGTTTGTAACTAATGAAAAACTGTTTTTT.

The J gene is TRBJ1-6, the V gene TRBV10-3, with 8 bases matching TRBD1. Germline CDR1 and CDR2: ENHRY and SYGVKD. With V trimmed by 6 bases and J by 8 bases, 9 bases remained unmatched. This CDR3 has 15 residues. The CDR3 DNA follows: TGTGCCATCAGCCCCGAGGACAGGGATTATTCACCCCTCCACTTT. It codes for CAISPEDRDYSPLHF.

The rearrangement uses TRBV6-5 and TRBJ2-5; D ambiguous. V gave up 4 bases and J gave up 2 bases, with 11 bases separating them. Germline V gene data show CDR1 as MNHEY and CDR2 as SVGAGI. The CDR3 has 14 amino acids. DNA for the CDR3: TGTGCCAGCAGTTCCTACGTGAATCAAGAGACCCAGTACTTC. Protein: CASSSYVNQETQYF.

The V and J genes are TRBV7-2 and TRBJ1-1, with D unresolved. Germline loops: CDR1 SGHTA, CDR2 FQGNSA. This CDR3 is 12 amino acids long. Between the trimmed V and J ends, which lost 5 bases and 7 bases, there was a span of 11 bases. CDR3 loop: CASSVGGYEAFF. DNA for the CDR3: TGTGCCAGCAGCGTAGGAGGATATGAAGCTTTCTTT.